A selection of T cell receptor beta chains follows, all from one sample in a study of T-cell reconstitution after alpha-beta-depleted transplantation in children. MiXCR, run by TCRdb on the PCR reads, gives a single entry per CDR3 protein. The sample yields 450,000 to 550,000 distinct CDR3 sequences, roughly an eighth seen once. Source: PBMCs, mostly from graft donor cells, taken 180 days after TCRalphabeta/CD19-depleted stem cell transplant. The receptors derive from a female patient aged 2-10 years who had a stem cell transplant for aplastic anemia, so the T cells may come from the graft donor. Each CDR3 is given with its conserved first and last residue. The order of the fields is J gene, D gene, clone size, V gene, CDR3 protein, CDR3 DNA. D genes are given only for firm matches. Clone size is shown for a subset of rows, as once, few, many or a class of expanded clone.

>TRBJ2-1|.|.|TRBV6-2/TRBV6-3
CASSYSTGVDEQFF
TGTGCCAGCAGTTACTCGACTGGGGTGGATGAGCAGTTCTTC
>TRBJ1-4|.|few|TRBV15
CATSRAKQYLEKLFF
TGTGCCACCAGCAGAGCAAAACAGTATCTTGAAAAACTGTTTTTT
>TRBJ2-5|.|.|TRBV6-2/TRBV6-3
CASSYERWETQYF
TGTGCCAGCAGTTACGAGAGATGGGAGACCCAGTACTTC
>TRBJ2-2|.|many|TRBV6-5
CASTSYQLAGELFF
TGTGCCAGCACGTCGTACCAACTCGCCGGGGAGCTGTTTTTT
>TRBJ2-1|.|many|TRBV20-1
CSATFNEQFF
TGCAGTGCTACCTTCAATGAGCAGTTCTTC
>TRBJ2-7|.|.|TRBV7-2
CASSLDLVFRYF
TGTGCCAGCAGCTTAGATTTAGTGTTTCGGTACTTC
>TRBJ1-5|.|.|TRBV5-1
CASSRGEGRNQPQHF
TGCGCCAGCAGCAGGGGGGAGGGCCGGAATCAGCCCCAGCATTTT
>TRBJ1-1|.|.|TRBV29-1
CSVEDQGLVTEAFF
TGCAGCGTTGAAGATCAGGGGTTGGTCACTGAAGCTTTCTTT
>TRBJ1-2|.|few|TRBV7-3
CASSLSSDGYGYTF
TGTGCCAGCAGCTTAAGCTCCGACGGCTATGGCTACACCTTC
>TRBJ1-3|TRBD1|.|TRBV20-1
CSAGLPGQGSGNTIYF
TGCAGTGCTGGCCTCCCGGGACAGGGCTCTGGAAACACCATATATTTT
>TRBJ1-4|TRBD1|few|TRBV28
CASSPGDRGREKLFF
TGTGCCAGCAGCCCAGGGGACAGGGGGCGAGAAAAACTGTTTTTT
>TRBJ2-2|.|.|TRBV7-8
CASSFQWLPVPGELFF
TGTGCCAGCAGCTTTCAGTGGCTACCCGTCCCCGGGGAGCTGTTTTTT
>TRBJ1-6|.|.|TRBV7-2
CASSFGPDLYNSPLHF
TGTGCCAGCAGCTTCGGGCCCGACCTCTATAATTCACCCCTCCACTTT
>TRBJ2-5|TRBD1|few|TRBV7-6
CASRERQGAIGETQYF
TGTGCCAGCAGGGAACGACAGGGGGCTATAGGAGAGACCCAGTACTTC
>TRBJ2-5|.|few|TRBV12-3/TRBV12-4
CASNRWFGQETQYF
TGTGCCAGCAACCGGTGGTTTGGCCAAGAGACCCAGTACTTC
>TRBJ1-2|.|few|TRBV29-1
CSVVQFEGYTF
TGCAGCGTTGTGCAGTTCGAAGGCTACACCTTC
>TRBJ2-1|TRBD2|.|TRBV6-2/TRBV6-3
CASRRTSGANEQFF
TGTGCCAGCAGGAGGACTAGCGGGGCCAATGAGCAGTTCTTC
>TRBJ2-7|TRBD2|few|TRBV20-1
CSAGPLAGRSVEQYF
TGCAGTGCTGGGCCTCTAGCGGGGAGAAGTGTCGAGCAGTACTTC
>TRBJ1-1|.|.|TRBV7-6
CASSPVGPEAFF
TGTGCCAGCAGCCCTGTTGGGCCTGAAGCTTTCTTT
>TRBJ2-4|TRBD1|.|TRBV2
CASTDRGSQYF
TGTGCCAGCACCGACAGGGGTAGTCAGTACTTC
>TRBJ1-1|.|few|TRBV5-1
CASRPRDTIPGNPEAFF
TGCGCCAGCAGACCGCGGGACACCATTCCGGGGAATCCTGAAGCTTTCTTT
>TRBJ2-5|TRBD2|many|TRBV11-1
CASSLSLLRLAGVLETQYF
TGTGCCAGCAGCCTATCCCTCCTTCGACTAGCGGGGGTCCTAGAGACCCAGTACTTC
>TRBJ2-1|TRBD2|.|TRBV6-2/TRBV6-3
CASSYEGTSGNNEQFF
TGTGCCAGCAGTTACGAGGGGACTAGCGGGAACAATGAGCAGTTCTTC
>TRBJ2-5|.|.|TRBV27
CASSRSPSSIETQYF
TGTGCCAGCAGCCGGTCCCCAAGTTCGATTGAGACCCAGTACTTC
>TRBJ2-2|.|.|TRBV7-3
CASSLTWQGNTGELFF
TGTGCCAGCAGCTTAACGTGGCAGGGGAACACCGGGGAGCTGTTTTTT
>TRBJ2-1|.|few|TRBV20-1
CSARDHSGYNEQFF
TGCAGTGCTAGAGATCATAGCGGCTACAATGAGCAGTTCTTC
>TRBJ2-3|.|few|TRBV6-2/TRBV6-3
CASRSVNSDTQYF
TGTGCCAGCCGTAGCGTCAATTCAGATACGCAGTATTTT
>TRBJ1-4|.|.|TRBV15
CATSPRVPTTNEKLFF
TGTGCCACCAGCCCCCGGGTCCCAACGACTAATGAAAAACTGTTTTTT
>TRBJ2-2|TRBD2|.|TRBV5-1
CASSGWGLAGEGGELFF
TGCGCCAGCAGCGGCTGGGGACTAGCGGGAGAAGGAGGGGAGCTGTTTTTT
>TRBJ1-2|TRBD1|.|TRBV7-2
CASSRLGDRGDGYTF
TGTGCCAGCAGCCGCCTCGGGGACAGGGGGGATGGCTACACCTTC
>TRBJ2-2|.|many|TRBV4-3
CASSQLQWRHTGELFF
TGCGCCAGCAGCCAATTGCAGTGGAGGCACACCGGGGAGCTGTTTTTT
>TRBJ1-5|TRBD1|many|TRBV5-6
CASSRRGRDQPQHF
TGTGCCAGCAGCCGCAGGGGGCGCGATCAGCCCCAGCATTTT
>TRBJ2-2|.|.|TRBV11-2
CASSHLPGGEFTVGELFF
TGTGCCAGCAGCCATCTTCCGGGGGGCGAATTCACCGTCGGGGAGCTGTTTTTT
>TRBJ2-5|.|.|TRBV24-1
CATSDHPHNYQETQYF
TGTGCCACCAGTGATCACCCGCACAATTACCAAGAGACCCAGTACTTC
>TRBJ1-2|TRBD1|few|TRBV10-3
CAISVLQGDGYTF
TGTGCCATCAGTGTTTTACAGGGGGATGGCTACACCTTC
>TRBJ2-7|TRBD1|few|TRBV10-3
CATIRGTGVGEQYF
TGTGCCACTATACGGGGGACAGGGGTTGGCGAGCAGTACTTC
>TRBJ1-4|.|.|TRBV2
CASSEGQLLRLGEKLFF
TGTGCCAGCAGTGAAGGACAGCTGCTACGACTAGGGGAAAAACTGTTTTTT
>TRBJ2-7|.|.|TRBV12-3/TRBV12-4
CASSLRTVSDYEQYF
TGTGCCAGCAGTTTGCGGACAGTCTCAGACTACGAGCAGTACTTC
>TRBJ2-1|.|.|TRBV6-1
CASSSKGRVLDYNEQFF
TGTGCCAGCAGCTCGAAGGGCAGGGTGCTAGATTACAATGAGCAGTTCTTC
>TRBJ2-1|.|.|TRBV2
CASSEMSRISEQFF
TGTGCCAGCAGTGAAATGTCTAGAATCAGTGAGCAGTTCTTC
>TRBJ1-4|.|.|TRBV27
CASRQIATNENLFF
TGTGCCAGCAGGCAGATAGCAACTAATGAAAACCTGTTTTTT
>TRBJ1-5|TRBD1|few|TRBV18
CASSSTGANQPQHF
TGTGCCAGCTCATCGACAGGGGCCAATCAGCCCCAGCATTTT
>TRBJ2-2|.|few|TRBV30
CAWSYGGQGSGELFF
TGTGCCTGGAGTTACGGGGGGCAGGGATCCGGGGAGCTGTTTTTT
>TRBJ1-2|.|.|TRBV28
CASSRPTDYYGYTF
TGTGCCAGCAGCCGGCCGACCGACTACTATGGCTACACCTTC
>TRBJ2-1|.|.|TRBV7-9
CASIPRYRPYNEQFF
TGTGCCAGCATCCCTCGGTACAGACCGTACAATGAGCAGTTCTTC
>TRBJ2-5|.|few|TRBV2
CASTLQGGQETQYF
TGTGCCAGCACCCTCCAGGGGGGCCAAGAGACCCAGTACTTC
>TRBJ2-1|.|.|TRBV9
CASSPRAAGLRNEQFF
TGTGCCAGCAGCCCTCGAGCGGCAGGGCTGCGGAATGAGCAGTTCTTC
>TRBJ1-1|.|few|TRBV6-5
CASSWRDKMNTEAFF
TGTGCCAGCAGTTGGCGGGACAAAATGAACACTGAAGCTTTCTTT
>TRBJ2-5|.|.|TRBV6-5
CASSYGGVLETQYF
TGTGCCAGCAGTTACGGAGGGGTCCTGGAGACCCAGTACTTC
>TRBJ2-2|.|many|TRBV12-3/TRBV12-4
CASRPGTGNTGELFF
TGTGCCAGCAGACCCGGGACGGGGAACACCGGGGAGCTGTTTTTT
>TRBJ1-5|.|few|TRBV28
CASSSLTGRDNQPQHF
TGTGCCAGCAGTTCCCTAACAGGGAGGGACAATCAGCCCCAGCATTTT
>TRBJ2-1|TRBD2|few|TRBV11-1
CASSLVHRGFSGIRSYNEQFF
TGTGCCAGCAGCTTAGTTCACCGAGGATTTAGCGGGATCCGATCCTACAATGAGCAGTTCTTC
>TRBJ2-7|TRBD2|many|TRBV7-2
CASSLASSGPSYEQYF
TGTGCCAGCAGCTTAGCGTCTAGCGGGCCCTCCTACGAGCAGTACTTC
>TRBJ2-1|TRBD2|.|TRBV14
CASSQGGREGSPRPEQFF
TGTGCCAGCAGCCAAGGAGGTCGGGAGGGCTCCCCCCGCCCTGAGCAGTTCTTC
>TRBJ2-3|TRBD1|.|TRBV27
CASSARQGYRDTQYF
TGTGCCAGCAGTGCCCGACAGGGGTATAGGGATACGCAGTATTTT
>TRBJ2-3|TRBD2|.|TRBV11-2
CASRDGLAGYTDTQYF
TGTGCCAGCAGGGACGGACTAGCGGGCTACACAGATACGCAGTATTTT
>TRBJ1-5|.|few|TRBV11-2
CASTLMRGRNQPQHF
TGTGCCAGCACCCTCATGCGGGGGCGCAATCAGCCCCAGCATTTT
>TRBJ1-5|TRBD1|.|TRBV20-1
CSATIYTGGNQPQHF
TGCAGTGCTACCATCTATACAGGGGGCAATCAGCCCCAGCATTTT
>TRBJ1-2|.|few|TRBV28
CASSLRSSQGIYGYTF
TGTGCCAGCAGTTTACGGAGTTCGCAAGGTATATATGGCTACACCTTC